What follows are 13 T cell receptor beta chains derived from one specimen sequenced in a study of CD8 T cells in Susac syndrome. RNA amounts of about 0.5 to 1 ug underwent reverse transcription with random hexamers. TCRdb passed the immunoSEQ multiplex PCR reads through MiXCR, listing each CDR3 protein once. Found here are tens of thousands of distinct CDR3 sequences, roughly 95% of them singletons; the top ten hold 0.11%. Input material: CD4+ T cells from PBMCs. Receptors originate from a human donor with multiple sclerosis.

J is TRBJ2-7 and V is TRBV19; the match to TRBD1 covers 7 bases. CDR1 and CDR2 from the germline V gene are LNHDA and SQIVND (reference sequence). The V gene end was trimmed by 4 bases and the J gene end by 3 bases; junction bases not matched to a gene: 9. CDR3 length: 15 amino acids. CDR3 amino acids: CASSTTTGNDYEQYF. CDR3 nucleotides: TGTGCCAGTAGTACCACGACAGGGAACGACTACGAGCAGTACTTC.

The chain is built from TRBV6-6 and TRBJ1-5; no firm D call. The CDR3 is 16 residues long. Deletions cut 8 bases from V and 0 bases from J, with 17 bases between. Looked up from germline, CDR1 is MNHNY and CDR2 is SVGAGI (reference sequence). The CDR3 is CASHTWTVNSNQPQHF. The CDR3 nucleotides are TGTGCCAGCCATACTTGGACGGTCAATAGCAATCAGCCCCAGCATTTT.

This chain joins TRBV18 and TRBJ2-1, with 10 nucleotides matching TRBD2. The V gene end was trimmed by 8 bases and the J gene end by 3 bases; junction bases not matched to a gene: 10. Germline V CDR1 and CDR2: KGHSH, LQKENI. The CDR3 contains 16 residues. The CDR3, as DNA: TGTGCCAGCCTACCCATCTGGACTAGCGGCTACAATGAGCAGTTCTTC. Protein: CASLPIWTSGYNEQFF.

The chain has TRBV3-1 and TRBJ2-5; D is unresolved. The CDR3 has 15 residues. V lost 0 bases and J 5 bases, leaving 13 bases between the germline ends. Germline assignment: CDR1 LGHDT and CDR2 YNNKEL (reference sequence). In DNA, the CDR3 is TGTGCCAGCAGCCAAGAATGGCTCATGGGGGAGACCCAGTACTTC. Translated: CASSQEWLMGETQYF.

The DNA for the CDR3 is TGTGCCACCAGCAGAGATACCCCAGATAGCAATCAGCCCCAGCATTTT. Protein product: CATSRDTPDSNQPQHF. V and J are TRBV15 and TRBJ1-5; D gene uncertain. Germline CDR1 and CDR2: LNHNV and YYDKDF (reference sequence). V was trimmed by 0 bases and J by 0 bases, leaving 9 bases between them. CDR3 length equals 16 residues.

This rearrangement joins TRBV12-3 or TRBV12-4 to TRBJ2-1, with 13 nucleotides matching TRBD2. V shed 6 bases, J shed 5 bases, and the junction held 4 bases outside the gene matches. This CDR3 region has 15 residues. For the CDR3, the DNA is TGTGCCAGCAGCCTGGGACTAGCGGGGCACAATGAGCAGTTCTTC. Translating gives CASSLGLAGHNEQFF.

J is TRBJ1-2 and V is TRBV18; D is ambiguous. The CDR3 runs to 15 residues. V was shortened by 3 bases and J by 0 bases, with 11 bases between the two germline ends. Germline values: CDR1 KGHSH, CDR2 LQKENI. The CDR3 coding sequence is TGTGCCAGCTCACCGGTGGCGGAAGCTAACTATGGCTACACCTTC. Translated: CASSPVAEANYGYTF.

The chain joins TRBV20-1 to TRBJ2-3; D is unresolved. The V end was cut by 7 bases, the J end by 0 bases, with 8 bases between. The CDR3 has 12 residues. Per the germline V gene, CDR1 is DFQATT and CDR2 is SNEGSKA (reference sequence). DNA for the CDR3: TGCAGTGTTGGAGCGAGCACAGATACGCAGTATTTT. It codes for CSVGASTDTQYF.

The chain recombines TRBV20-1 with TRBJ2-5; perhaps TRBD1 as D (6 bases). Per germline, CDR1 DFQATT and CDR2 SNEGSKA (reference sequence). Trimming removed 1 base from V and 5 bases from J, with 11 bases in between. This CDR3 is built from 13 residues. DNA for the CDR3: TGCAGTGCTAGAGGGGGGCCCGCGGAGACCCAGTACTTC. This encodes CSARGGPAETQYF.

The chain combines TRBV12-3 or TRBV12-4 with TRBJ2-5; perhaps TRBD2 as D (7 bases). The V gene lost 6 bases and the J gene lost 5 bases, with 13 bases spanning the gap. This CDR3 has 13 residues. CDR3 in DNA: TGTGCCAGCAGGGGGGGGCCAGGGGAGACCCAGTACTTC. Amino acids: CASRGGPGETQYF.

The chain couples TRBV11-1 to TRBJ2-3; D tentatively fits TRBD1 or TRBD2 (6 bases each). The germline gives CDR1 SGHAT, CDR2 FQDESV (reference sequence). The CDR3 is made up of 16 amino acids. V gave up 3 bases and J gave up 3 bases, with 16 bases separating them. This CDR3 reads CASSFGGRGRTDTQYF. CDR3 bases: TGTGCCAGCAGCTTCGGCGGCCGGGGGCGAACAGATACGCAGTATTTT. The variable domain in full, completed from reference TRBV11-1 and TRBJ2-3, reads EAEVAQSPRYKITEKSQAVAFWCDPISGHATLYWYRQILGQGPELLVQFQDESVVDDSQLPKDRFSAERLKGVDSTLKIQPAELGDSAMYLCASSFGGRGRTDTQYFGPGTRLTVL.

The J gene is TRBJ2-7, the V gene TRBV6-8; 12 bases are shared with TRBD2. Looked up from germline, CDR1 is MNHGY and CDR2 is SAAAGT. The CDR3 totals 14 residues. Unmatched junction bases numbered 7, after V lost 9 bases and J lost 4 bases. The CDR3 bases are TGTGCCAGAGGACTAGCGGGGCAAAAGTACGAGCAGTACTTC. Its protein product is CARGLAGQKYEQYF.

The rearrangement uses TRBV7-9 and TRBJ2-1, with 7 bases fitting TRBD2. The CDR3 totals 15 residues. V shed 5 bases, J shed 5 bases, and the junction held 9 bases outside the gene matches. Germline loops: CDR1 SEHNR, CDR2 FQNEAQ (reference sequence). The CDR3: CASSPPGGPNNEQFF. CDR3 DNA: TGTGCCAGCAGCCCGCCGGGGGGACCTAACAATGAGCAGTTCTTC. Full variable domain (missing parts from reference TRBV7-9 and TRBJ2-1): DTGVSQNPRHKITKRGQNVTFRCDPISEHNRLYWYRQTLGQGPEFLTYFQNEAQLEKSRLLSDRFSAERPKGSFSTLEIQRTEQGDSAMYLCASSPPGGPNNEQFFGPGTRLTVL.